One and the same sample provided the 11 T cell receptor beta chains below, sequenced in a study of CD4 T cells in relation to SARS-CoV-2 and coronaviruses. CD4+ T cells from unexposed donors were obtained before the COVID-19 pandemic (2011-2018). Isolation of CD4+ T cells took place after 10 days in culture. Using immunoSEQ multiplex PCR, the repertoire was profiled, and TCRdb retains in-frame clones only, with some absent. Among around 16,000 clones listed, roughly 72% were seen once. Their recognized antigens are unknown. The sequencing input was CD4+ T cells from PBMCs, cultured in vitro. Receptor source: a human donor in good health.

This chain links TRBV11-1 with TRBJ2-3; 7 nucleotides match TRBD1. The CDR3 totals 15 residues. J gave up 2 bases and V 5 bases, and 7 bases lay outside the gene matches. CDR1 is SGHAT and CDR2 is FQDESV in the germline V gene (reference sequence). CDR3 residues: CASSMTGSDTDTQYF. The CDR3 nucleotides read TGTGCCAGCAGCATGACAGGGTCCGACACAGATACGCAGTATTTT.

The rearrangement uses TRBV11-3 and TRBJ2-6; no reliable D call. There are 15 residues in the CDR3. V shed 1 base and J shed 4 bases, with 8 bases lying between them. The germline V gene has CDR1 SGHNT and CDR2 YENEEA. CDR3 sequence (DNA): TGTGCCAGCAGCTTAGGGGGATCCGGGGCCAACGTCCTGACTTTC. Translated, it gives CASSLGGSGANVLTF.

The CDR3 DNA is TGCGCCAGCAGCTTGGGGGTTACTCCGAACACTGAAGCTTTCTTT. Amino acids: CASSLGVTPNTEAFF. V usage is TRBV5-1 and J usage is TRBJ1-1; D gene uncertain. CDR3 length: 15 residues. V shed 0 bases and J shed 1 base, with 10 bases lying between them. Germline V lookup: CDR1 SGHRS, CDR2 YFSETQ.

The rearrangement joins TRBV20-1 to TRBJ1-5, with D hard to call. This CDR3 is built from 12 residues. Trimming stripped 3 bases from V and 1 base from J, with 4 bases between. Germline V gives CDR1 DFQATT, CDR2 SNEGSKA (reference sequence). The CDR3 loop is CSASRSNQPQHF. The CDR3 DNA reads TGCAGTGCTAGTCGGAGCAATCAGCCCCAGCATTTT.

Worth noting for this clone: This CDR3 is also generated by other DNA sequences in the sample. The chain is built from TRBV14 and TRBJ2-7; no reliable D call. V lost 1 base and J lost 4, with 2 bases in between. CDR3 length equals 11 residues. The germline CDR1 and CDR2 sequences are SGHDN and FVKESK. CDR3 in amino acids: CASSQGYEQYF. The CDR3 nucleotides are TGTGCCAGCAGCCAAGGGTACGAGCAGTACTTC. The full variable domain, rest sourced from reference TRBV14 and TRBJ2-7, is EAGVTQFPSHSVIEKGQTVTLRCDPISGHDNLYWYRRVMGKEIKFLLHFVKESKQDESGMPNNRFLAERTGGTYSTLKVQPAELEDSGVYFCASSQGYEQYFGPGTRLTVT.

V gene TRBV12-3 or TRBV12-4 combines with J gene TRBJ1-1; the match to TRBD1 covers 10 bases. The CDR3 contains 13 residues. The ends lost 8 bases at V and 8 bases at J; junction bases unmatched: 8. The chain's CDR3 is CASGRTGGAEAFF. CDR3 bases: TGTGCCAGCGGACGGACAGGGGGTGCGGAAGCTTTCTTT.

A single count supports this clone. The gene calls are TRBV24-1 and TRBJ2-1, with TRBD1 identical over 11 bases. This CDR3 region has 15 residues. V lost 5 bases, J lost 2 bases, and 1 base stayed unmatched. Germline V gives CDR1 KGHDR, CDR2 SFDVKD. CDR3 sequence reads: CATSGDRGAYNEQFF. As DNA, the CDR3 is TGTGCCACCAGTGGGGACAGGGGGGCCTACAATGAGCAGTTCTTC.

J is TRBJ1-2 and V is TRBV12-5, with TRBD1 as a possible D gene (6 bases). The CDR3 contains 17 residues. V was pared by 4 bases and J by 4 bases, with 22 bases between. Germline V gives CDR1 LGHNT, CDR2 FRNRAP. The CDR3 DNA sequence: TGTGCTAGTGGTTCCGGTGTGTTTGGGGGGCGCGCCTATGGCTACACCTTC. Translated, it gives CASGSGVFGGRAYGYTF. The full variable domain, completed using reference TRBV12-5 and TRBJ1-2, is DARVTQTPRHKVTEMGQEVTMRCQPILGHNTVFWYRQTMMQGLELLAYFRNRAPLDDSGMPKDRFSAEMPDATLATLKIQPSEPRDSAVYFCASGSGVFGGRAYGYTFGSGTRLTVV.

The V and J genes are TRBV4-2 and TRBJ1-6, with D possibly TRBD1 on 6 matching bases. Germline V gene sequence: CDR1 LGHNA, CDR2 YNFKEQ. This CDR3 has 18 amino acids. V was clipped by 6 bases and J by 6 bases, with 24 bases between them. CDR3 DNA: TGTGCCAGCAGACCAAGGATAGAAGACAGGATTCTTAATTCACCCCTCCACTTT. Amino acid sequence: CASRPRIEDRILNSPLHF.

This chain joins TRBV27 and TRBJ1-1; TRBD1 aligns across 10 bases. Per germline, CDR1 MNHEY and CDR2 SMNVEV (reference sequence). V lost 2 bases, J lost 3 bases, and 3 bases stayed unmatched. The CDR3 extends over 15 amino acids. CDR3 nucleotide sequence: TGTGCCAGCAGTTTACCCGGGACAGGGGACACTGAAGCTTTCTTT. Protein product: CASSLPGTGDTEAFF.

This clone was picked up a small number of times. The gene calls are TRBV5-1 and TRBJ1-2; 9 bases match TRBD1. J lost 7 bases, V lost 1 base, and 8 bases had no gene match. CDR1 is SGHRS, CDR2 YFSETQ, per germline. This CDR3 comprises 15 residues. The CDR3 reads CASSLSGTGSTGYTF. The CDR3 DNA sequence: TGCGCCAGCAGCTTGAGTGGGACAGGGTCGACTGGCTACACCTTC. Full variable domain (missing parts from reference TRBV5-1 and TRBJ1-2): KAGVTQTPRYLIKTRGQQVTLSCSPISGHRSVSWYQQTPGQGLQFLFEYFSETQRNKGNFPGRFSGRQFSNSRSEMNVSTLELGDSALYLCASSLSGTGSTGYTFGSGTRLTVV.